What follows are 31 T cell receptor beta chains derived from one specimen sequenced in a study of post-analysis software for immune sequencing data. No cognate antigen is known for these TCRs. The TCR beta cDNA libraries contained unique molecular identifiers. TCRdb re-analysed the PCR reads in MiXCR, keeping a single row per CDR3 protein. The table shows about 800,000 distinct CDR3 sequences, with about 32% occurring only once. Whole-study results and caveats: TRBV5-6, TRBV5-1 and TRBV20-1 were among four to six TRBV segments more frequent in patients than controls.

Sequenced input: blood. Receptor source: a girl aged 10 to 17 with multiple sclerosis.

The table lists this clonotype with a few counts. The chain carries TRBV20-1 and TRBJ2-4; 9 bases align to TRBD1. Matching the DNA end better, TRBJ2-7 makes the J call doubtful. CDR3 length equals 12 residues. The germline V gene has CDR1 DFQATT and CDR2 SNEGSKA (reference sequence). CDR3 protein: CSADRGGYEQYF. DNA for the CDR3: TGCAGTGCTGACAGGGGGGGATACGAGCAGTACTTC.

J is TRBJ2-1 and V is TRBV3-1; D may be TRBD2 (5 bases). The V end was cut by 1 base, the J end by 5 bases, with 15 bases between. This CDR3 is built from 16 residues. Germline CDR1 reads LGHDT; CDR2 reads YNNKEL (reference sequence). CDR3 nucleotide sequence: TGTGCCAGCAGCCAAGCGGCCGGGAACCGCGACAATGAGCAGTTCTTC. Protein sequence: CASSQAAGNRDNEQFF.

This clonotype has just a few counts. V and J are TRBV20-1 and TRBJ1-4, with unresolved D. Trimming took off 3 bases at V and 4 bases at J, with 12 bases between the two ends. Per germline, CDR1 DFQATT and CDR2 SNEGSKA (reference sequence). This CDR3 comprises 14 residues. CDR3 residues: CSASFPGVNEKLFF. The CDR3 coding sequence is TGCAGTGCTAGTTTCCCAGGCGTTAATGAAAAACTGTTTTTT.

Here the CDR3 reads CASSETAGPGYEQYF. For the CDR3, the DNA is TGTGCCAGCAGTGAAACGGCAGGGCCCGGTTACGAGCAGTACTTC. The chain carries TRBV2 and TRBJ2-7, with D perhaps matching TRBD1 (5 bases). In germline, CDR1 is SNHLY, CDR2 FYNNEI. The CDR3 length is 15 residues. V was pared by 2 bases and J by 4 bases, with 15 bases between.

J is TRBJ2-6 and V is TRBV27, with D unresolved. Germline values: CDR1 MNHEY, CDR2 SMNVEV (reference sequence). There are 16 residues in the CDR3. With 7 bases removed from V and 0 bases from J, the gap between germline ends came to 13 bases. Written as DNA, the CDR3 is TGTGCCAGCAAGGACGGGTATCTCTCTGGGGCCAACGTCCTGACTTTC. This encodes CASKDGYLSGANVLTF. Complete variable domain (other parts from reference TRBV27 and TRBJ2-6): EAQVTQNPRYLITVTGKKLTVTCSQNMNHEYMSWYRQDPGLGLRQIYYSMNVEVTDKGDVPEGYKVSRKEKRNFPLILESPSPNQTSLYFCASKDGYLSGANVLTFGAGSRLTVL.

The chain is built from TRBV29-1 and TRBJ2-5; 8 bases fit TRBD2. Trimming at V came to 3 bases and at J to 5 bases, leaving 5 bases not matched to a gene. This CDR3 is built from 13 residues. Germline values: CDR1 SQVTM, CDR2 ANQGSEA. The CDR3 loop is CSVDPAGVETQYF. The CDR3 region has the DNA TGCAGCGTTGATCCAGCGGGAGTTGAGACCCAGTACTTC.

This clonotype was recorded a few times. V and J are TRBV10-3 and TRBJ2-7, with 11 nucleotides matching TRBD2. The J call may be wrong; the DNA end is better matched by TRBJ2-5. Germline V gene data show CDR1 as ENHRY and CDR2 as SYGVKD. The length of the CDR3 is 13 residues. The DNA for the CDR3 is TGTGCCATCTCAGGACTAGCGGGAGAGACCCAGTACTTC. This sequence encodes CAISGLAGETQYF.

The rearrangement uses TRBV10-3 and TRBJ2-7, with 8 nucleotides matching TRBD1. Germline V gene data show CDR1 as ENHRY and CDR2 as SYGVKD. Losses at the gene ends were 6 bases for V and 2 bases for J; bases not matched to a gene: 9. The CDR3 extends over 15 amino acids. The CDR3 loop reads CAIRRDRGPTYEQYF. DNA for the CDR3: TGTGCCATCAGGAGAGACAGGGGCCCAACCTACGAGCAGTACTTC.

This clonotype was counted between two and nine times. The CDR3 DNA follows: TGCAGCGTTGAAGATCCCTATGCTTTCTTT. Protein sequence: CSVEDPYAFF. V is TRBV29-1 and J is TRBJ1-1, with D unresolved. The germline CDR1 and CDR2 sequences are SQVTM and ANQGSEA. The V end was cut by 0 bases, the J end by 11 bases, with 7 bases between. This CDR3 has 10 amino acids.

The chain is built from TRBV11-2 and TRBJ2-4, with D possibly being TRBD1 or TRBD2 (5 bases each). V was shortened by 6 bases and J by 6 bases, with 15 bases between the two germline ends. The CDR3 length is 14 residues. In germline, CDR1 is SGHAT, CDR2 FQNNGV. The CDR3 sequence: CASSQGVGGNIQYF. The CDR3 DNA reads as TGTGCCAGCAGTCAGGGAGTTGGTGGAAACATTCAGTACTTC.

The chain joins TRBV4-1 to TRBJ2-1, with 14 bases matching TRBD2. CDR3 size: 17 residues. Germline V gene lookup returns CDR1 MGHRA and CDR2 YSYEKL. With 5 bases clipped from V and 2 bases from J, the junction kept 5 bases outside the gene matches. The CDR3, as DNA: TGCGCCAGCAGCATGGGACTAGCGGGGGCCACCTACAATGAGCAGTTCTTC. This codes for CASSMGLAGATYNEQFF.

This clonotype was counted only a few times. The chain joins TRBV6-1 to TRBJ2-7, with a weak D call TRBD1 (6 bases). The germline CDR1 and CDR2 sequences are MNHNS and SASEGT. Trimming removed 1 base from V and 4 bases from J, with 20 bases in between. This CDR3 has 17 residues. The CDR3 bases are TGTGCCAGCAGTGAAGGGTACAGGGATTTGGGGTCGTACGAGCAGTACTTC. Its translation is CASSEGYRDLGSYEQYF.

V is TRBV28 and J is TRBJ1-6, with 8 bases that match TRBD1. The CDR3 length is 14 residues. Germline CDR1 reads MDHEN; CDR2 reads SYDVKM. The J segment lost 9 bases and the V segment lost 3 bases, leaving 4 bases of the junction unmatched. CDR3 nucleotide sequence: TGTGCCAGCAGTTTCCACAGGGGGGGTTCACCCCTCCACTTT. This translates into CASSFHRGGSPLHF. Filled out from reference TRBV28 and TRBJ1-6, the complete variable domain reads DVKVTQSSRYLVKRTGEKVFLECVQDMDHENMFWYRQDPGLGLRLIYFSYDVKMKEKGDIPEGYSVSREKKERFSLILESASTNQTSMYLCASSFHRGGSPLHFGNGTRLTVT.

This clonotype turned up a few times. DNA of the CDR3: TGTGCCAGCAGAAAGACTAGCGGGTCGCAGTATTTT. Translation gives CASRKTSGSQYF. The genes are TRBV11-3 and TRBJ2-3; TRBD2 matches 10 bases. Losses at the gene ends were 6 bases for V and 10 bases for J; bases not matched to a gene: 4. CDR3 size: 12 residues. CDR1 is SGHNT, CDR2 YENEEA, per germline.

CDR3 residues: CSASGLAGAYSTYEQYF. Here the CDR3 DNA reads TGCAGTGCTAGTGGACTAGCGGGAGCTTATTCCACCTACGAGCAGTACTTC. This chain uses TRBV20-1 with TRBJ2-7; 13 nucleotides match TRBD2. CDR3 size: 17 residues. Looked up from germline, CDR1 is DFQATT and CDR2 is SNEGSKA (reference sequence). V lost 3 bases, J lost 2 bases, and 10 bases stayed unmatched.

This clonotype was detected only a few times. The chain links TRBV6-6 to TRBJ2-5, with TRBD2 as a possible D gene (5 bases). The V gene lost 0 bases and the J gene lost 4 bases, with 9 bases spanning the gap. Germline values: CDR1 MNHNY, CDR2 SVGAGI (reference sequence). This CDR3 contains 14 residues. Written as DNA, the CDR3 is TGTGCCAGCAGTTACTCGAGCCGGGGAGAGACCCAGTACTTC. Translating it yields CASSYSSRGETQYF.

This clonotype has more than one count but fewer than ten. The chain combines TRBV20-1 with TRBJ2-7; D is ambiguous. CDR1 and CDR2 from the germline V gene are DFQATT and SNEGSKA (reference sequence). Trimming removed 1 base at V and 0 bases at J, with 10 bases between. This CDR3 has 14 residues. The CDR3 DNA reads as TGCAGTGCTAGAGGCGGTGGGGACTCCTACGAGCAGTACTTC. Protein sequence: CSARGGGDSYEQYF.

The chain uses TRBV5-1 and TRBJ2-5; D gene ambiguous. The V end lost 7 bases, the J end lost 5 bases, and 15 bases lay between the germline ends. Germline values: CDR1 SGHRS, CDR2 YFSETQ. The CDR3 covers 13 residues. Here the CDR3 DNA reads TGCGCCAGCGGCGGCCTAGTTCACGAGACCCAGTACTTC. Protein: CASGGLVHETQYF.

This clonotype was seen only a few times. The chain has TRBV24-1 and TRBJ2-4; 7 bases match TRBD1. Unmatched junction bases numbered 5, after V lost 4 bases and J lost 3 bases. The CDR3 has 15 amino acids. Germline CDR1 and CDR2: KGHDR and SFDVKD. The CDR3 coding sequence is TGTGCCACCAGTGAACACGGACAGGACAAAAACATTCAGTACTTC. It encodes CATSEHGQDKNIQYF.

The rearrangement links TRBV9 to TRBJ1-4; 9 positions agree with TRBD1. CDR3 size: 21 residues. Trimming at V came to 0 bases and at J to 0 bases, leaving 15 bases not matched to a gene. CDR1 and CDR2 from the germline V gene are SGDLS and YYNGEE. The CDR3 sequence: CASSVDLAPGQGPPTNEKLFF. The CDR3 DNA is TGTGCCAGCAGCGTAGACCTTGCCCCGGGACAGGGTCCACCAACTAATGAAAAACTGTTTTTT.

This clonotype was seen more than once but under ten times. V usage is TRBV2 and J usage is TRBJ2-5; 7 positions match TRBD2. The CDR3 is 13 amino acids. Germline trimming cut 4 bases from V and 6 bases from J; bases unmatched to any gene: 5. Germline assignment: CDR1 SNHLY and CDR2 FYNNEI. CDR3 in amino acids: CASSGEREQTQYF. The CDR3 DNA sequence: TGTGCCAGCAGTGGGGAGCGGGAACAGACCCAGTACTTC.

The chain joins TRBV11-1 to TRBJ1-5, with D possibly TRBD1 on 6 matching bases. Trimming removed 3 bases from V and 6 bases from J, with 15 bases in between. The length of the CDR3 is 15 residues. The V gene's germline CDR1 is SGHAT and CDR2 FQDESV (reference sequence). DNA of the CDR3: TGTGCCAGCAGCTTGGGGTATGGGGGCGGTCAGCCCCAGCATTTT. This translates into CASSLGYGGGQPQHF.

The V gene is TRBV27, the J gene TRBJ1-1; D remains unclear. The germline V gene encodes CDR1 MNHEY and CDR2 SMNVEV (reference sequence). The CDR3 consists of 11 residues. V lost 3 bases and J lost 7, with 6 bases in between. The CDR3 coding sequence is TGTGCCAGCAGTTTGGGAAATGAAGCTTTCTTT. Translating it yields CASSLGNEAFF.

The chain has TRBV7-2 and TRBJ2-7; 10 bases agree with TRBD2. In germline, CDR1 is SGHTA, CDR2 FQGNSA. Germline trimming cut 6 bases from V and 7 bases from J; bases unmatched to any gene: 6. The CDR3 length is 13 residues. CDR3 loop: CASRSGGANEQYF. CDR3 nucleotides: TGTGCCAGCAGAAGCGGGGGGGCAAATGAGCAGTACTTC.

Points on this clonotype: It may be a read error: a sequence one base away is much more abundant. The chain has TRBV7-9 and TRBJ2-5, with D uncertain. Germline V CDR1 and CDR2: SEHNR, FQNEAQ (reference sequence). The V end was cut by 3 bases, the J end by 7 bases, with 21 bases between. This CDR3 comprises 16 residues. The CDR3 spells CASSFHDTGSWGTQYF. The CDR3 DNA sequence: TGTGCCAGCAGCTTCCACGACACTGGCAGTTGGGGGACCCAGTACTTC.

The V gene is TRBV29-1, the J gene TRBJ1-1; possible D gene TRBD1, 5 bases. V was cut by 5 bases and J by 1 base, with 14 bases left in between. CDR3 length: 14 amino acids. CDR1 and CDR2 from the germline V gene are SQVTM and ANQGSEA. CDR3 in DNA: TGCAGCGTTAGGGACCCCGGGAGGAACACTGAAGCTTTCTTT. Amino acids: CSVRDPGRNTEAFF.

The J gene is TRBJ2-3, the V gene TRBV28; D is possibly TRBD1 (6 bases). Germline V gene lookup returns CDR1 MDHEN and CDR2 SYDVKM. The CDR3 loop spans 15 amino acids. V dropped 3 bases and J dropped 4 bases, with 14 bases sitting between them. This CDR3 is CASSFVGAGADTQYF. CDR3 sequence (DNA): TGTGCCAGCAGTTTTGTGGGGGCAGGGGCAGATACGCAGTATTTT.

The chain joins TRBV18 to TRBJ1-1; perhaps TRBD1 as D (5 bases). V shed 0 bases and J shed 4 bases, with 12 bases lying between them. Germline V CDR1 and CDR2: KGHSH, LQKENI. The length of the CDR3 is 15 residues. CDR3 coding DNA: TGTGCCAGCTCACCACCGCCAAGGGGTCGCACTGAAGCTTTCTTT. Its translation is CASSPPPRGRTEAFF.

Note on this clonotype: Germline and junction disagree at one end, which may indicate a read error. The gene calls are TRBV7-2 and TRBJ2-1; D possibly corresponds to TRBD1 (5 bases). The CDR3 sequence is 14 residues long. Germline CDR1 and CDR2: SGHTA and FQGNSA. DNA of the CDR3: TGTGCCAGCGGCTTGACAGCTCAGATGGGTGAGCAGTTCTTC. The encoded protein is CASGLTAQMGEQFF.

In the case of this clonotype: A much larger clone sits a single nucleotide away, making a read error possible. The chain joins TRBV6-1 to TRBJ2-6; D is undetermined. CDR1 MNHNS and CDR2 SASEGT come from the germline V gene. The CDR3 is 14 amino acids. DNA of the CDR3: TGTGCCAACAGTGCCTACTCTGGGGCCAACGTCCTGACTTTC. Protein product: CANSAYSGANVLTF.

There are a few counts of this clonotype. The gene calls are TRBV12-3 or TRBV12-4 and TRBJ2-7; tentative D call: TRBD1 (5 bases). The CDR3 loop spans 13 amino acids. V dropped 6 bases and J dropped 6 bases, with 15 bases sitting between them. DNA of the CDR3: TGTGCCAGCAGCTCTCTCTGGGGCGGCGAGCAGTACTTC. It codes for CASSSLWGGEQYF.